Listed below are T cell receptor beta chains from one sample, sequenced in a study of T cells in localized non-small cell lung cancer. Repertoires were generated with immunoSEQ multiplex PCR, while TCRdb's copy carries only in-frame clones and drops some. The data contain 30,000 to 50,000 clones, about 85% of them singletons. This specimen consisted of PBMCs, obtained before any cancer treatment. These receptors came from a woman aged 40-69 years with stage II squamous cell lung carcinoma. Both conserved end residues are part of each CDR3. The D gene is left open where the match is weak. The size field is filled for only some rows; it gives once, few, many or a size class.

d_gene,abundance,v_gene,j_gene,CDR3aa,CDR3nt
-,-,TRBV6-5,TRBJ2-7,CASSYSPVSGTYEQYF,TGTGCCAGCAGTTACTCACCAGTGTCGGGGACCTACGAGCAGTACTTC
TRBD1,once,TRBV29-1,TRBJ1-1,CSVDLGQGGTEAFF,TGCAGCGTTGACCTCGGACAGGGAGGCACTGAAGCTTTCTTT
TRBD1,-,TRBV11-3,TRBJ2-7,CASSPGEGQAISEQYF,TGTGCCAGCAGCCCTGGAGAGGGACAGGCGATCAGCGAGCAGTACTTC
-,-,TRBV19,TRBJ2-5,CASSITDSQETQYF,TGTGCCAGTAGTATAACGGACAGTCAAGAGACCCAGTACTTC
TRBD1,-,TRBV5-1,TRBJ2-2,CASSLPTGTSGELFF,TGCGCCAGCAGCCTCCCGACAGGGACGTCCGGGGAGCTGTTTTTT
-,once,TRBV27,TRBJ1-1,CASSVLGWNTEAFF,TGTGCCAGCAGTGTACTAGGGTGGAACACTGAAGCTTTCTTT
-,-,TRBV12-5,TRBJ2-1,CASGLVQSPDLFF,TGTGCTAGTGGTTTGGTACAGAGCCCAGACCTGTTCTTC
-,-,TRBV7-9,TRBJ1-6,CASSLVGAGESPLHF,TGTGCCAGCAGCTTAGTAGGGGCTGGGGAATCACCCCTCCACTTT
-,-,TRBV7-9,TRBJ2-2,CASSLAGGELFF,TGTGCCAGCAGCTTAGCGGGCGGGGAGCTGTTTTTT
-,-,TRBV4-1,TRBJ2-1,CASSQDIGLGPVF,TGCGCCAGCAGCCAAGATATCGGGCTAGGACCCGTCTTC
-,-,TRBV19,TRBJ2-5,CATATGQSSVETQYF,TGTGCCACTGCGACTGGACAGTCGAGTGTTGAGACCCAGTACTTC
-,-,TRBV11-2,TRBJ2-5,CASSLAPSLQETQYF,TGTGCCAGCAGCTTAGCTCCGTCCCTCCAAGAGACCCAGTACTTC
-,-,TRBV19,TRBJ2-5,CASSIGPAETQYF,TGTGCCAGTAGTATAGGACCGGCCGAGACCCAGTACTTC
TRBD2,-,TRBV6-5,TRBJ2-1,CASSSTSGGVLQFF,TGTGCCAGCAGTTCCACTAGCGGGGGGGTCCTCCAGTTCTTC
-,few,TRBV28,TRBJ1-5,CASSLIRALHQPQHF,TGTGCCAGCAGTCTGATTAGGGCGCTTCATCAGCCCCAGCATTTT
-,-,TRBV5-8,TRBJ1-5,CASSFGGPGQPQHF,TGTGCCAGCAGCTTTGGAGGACCGGGGCAGCCCCAGCATTTT
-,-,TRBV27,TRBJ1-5,CASSLSSSNQPQHF,TGTGCCAGCAGTTTGTCGTCCAGCAATCAGCCCCAGCATTTT
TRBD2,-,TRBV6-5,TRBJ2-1,CASSTGTSINEQFF,TGTGCCAGCAGCACCGGGACTAGTATCAATGAGCAGTTCTTC
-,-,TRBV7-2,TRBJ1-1,CASSLGSGLTEAFF,TGTGCCAGCAGCTTAGGTTCCGGGCTCACTGAAGCTTTCTTT
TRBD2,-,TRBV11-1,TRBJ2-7,CASSLLAGAHEQYF,TGTGCCAGCAGCTTGTTAGCGGGAGCACACGAGCAGTACTTC
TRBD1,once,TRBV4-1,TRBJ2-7,CASSRDRVFEDYEQYF,TGCGCCAGCAGCCGGGACAGGGTATTTGAAGACTACGAGCAGTACTTC
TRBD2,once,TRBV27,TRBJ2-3,CAISGGPGDTQYF,TGTGCCATTTCGGGGGGGCCTGGAGATACGCAGTATTTT
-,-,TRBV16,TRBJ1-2,CASSQWGSSGGYTF,TGTGCCAGCAGCCAATGGGGTTCCTCGGGTGGCTACACCTTC
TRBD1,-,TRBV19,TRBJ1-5,CASSGTVEQPQHF,TGTGCCAGTAGTGGGACAGTGGAACAGCCCCAGCATTTT
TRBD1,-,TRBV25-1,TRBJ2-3,CASSEQQGARNTQYF,TGTGCCAGCAGTGAACAACAGGGGGCAAGGAATACGCAGTATTTT
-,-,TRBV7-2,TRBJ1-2,CASSFGLAGGYTF,TGTGCCAGCAGCTTTGGCTTGGCTGGCGGCTACACCTTC
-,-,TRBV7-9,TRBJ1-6,CASSFEDSPLHF,TGTGCCAGCAGCTTTGAGGATTCACCCCTCCACTTT
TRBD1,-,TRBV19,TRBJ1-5,CASIEQGVGAQPQHF,TGTGCCAGTATTGAACAGGGGGTCGGCGCTCAGCCCCAGCATTTT
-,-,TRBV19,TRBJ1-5,CASSITRRENQPQHF,TGTGCCAGTAGTATAACCCGACGGGAAAATCAGCCCCAGCATTTT
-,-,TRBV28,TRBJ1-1,CASSEPGGVNTEAFF,TGTGCCAGCAGTGAACCCGGGGGGGTGAACACTGAAGCTTTCTTT
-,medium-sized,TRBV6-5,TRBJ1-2,CASSYQGYYGYTF,TGTGCCAGCAGTTACCAGGGGTACTATGGCTACACCTTC
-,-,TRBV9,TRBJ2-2,CASSVHTGELFF,TGTGCCAGCAGCGTACACACCGGGGAGCTGTTTTTT
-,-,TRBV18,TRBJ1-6,CASSLGFQNHNSPLHF,TGTGCCAGCTCACTCGGTTTTCAGAACCATAATTCACCCCTCCACTTT
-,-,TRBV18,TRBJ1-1,CASSPGEGYQAFF,TGTGCCAGCTCACCAGGAGAGGGGTACCAAGCTTTCTTT
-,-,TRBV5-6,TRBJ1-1,CASSFGGTEAFF,TGTGCCAGCAGCTTCGGGGGCACTGAAGCTTTCTTT
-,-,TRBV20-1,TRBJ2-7,CSARSNYEQYF,TGCAGTGCTAGGTCTAATTACGAGCAGTACTTC
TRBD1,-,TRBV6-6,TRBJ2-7,CASSWTGSQDEQYF,TGTGCCAGCAGTTGGACAGGGTCCCAGGACGAGCAGTACTTC
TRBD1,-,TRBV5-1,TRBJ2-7,CASSRTGGFSEGEQYF,TGCGCCAGCAGCAGGACAGGGGGTTTCTCAGAGGGCGAGCAGTACTTC
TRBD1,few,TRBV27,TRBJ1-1,CASRGQGRTEAFF,TGTGCCAGCAGGGGACAGGGCAGGACTGAAGCTTTCTTT
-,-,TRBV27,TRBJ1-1,CASSLLGNTEAFF,TGTGCCAGCAGTTTATTAGGGAACACTGAAGCTTTCTTT
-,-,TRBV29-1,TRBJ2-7,CSVVMPGGYEQYF,TGCAGCGTTGTAATGCCCGGAGGGTACGAGCAGTACTTC
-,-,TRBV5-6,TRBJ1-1,CASSLTMMNTEAFF,TGTGCCAGCAGCTTGACCATGATGAACACTGAAGCTTTCTTT
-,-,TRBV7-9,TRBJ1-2,CASSSNWQANYGYTF,TGTGCCAGCAGCTCAAACTGGCAGGCGAACTATGGCTACACCTTC
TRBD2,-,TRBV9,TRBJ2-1,CASSVSGSYNEQFF,TGTGCCAGCAGCGTAAGCGGGAGCTACAATGAGCAGTTCTTC
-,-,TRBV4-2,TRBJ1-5,CASSQEVVTGNQPQHF,TGTGCCAGCAGCCAAGAGGTCGTGACAGGAAATCAGCCCCAGCATTTT
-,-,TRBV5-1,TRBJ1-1,CASSLLSQGKTEAFF,TGCGCCAGCAGCTTGTTATCTCAGGGGAAAACTGAAGCTTTCTTT
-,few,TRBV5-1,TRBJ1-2,CASSSGGQGHARF,TGCGCCAGCAGCTCGGGGGGGCAGGGCCATGCCCGCTTC